This T cell receptor beta chain was sequenced in a study of metastatic and nonmetastatic thyroid tumors. Across the study: The comparison covered peripheral blood and tumor or nodule tissue in malignant and benign thyroid patients.

V trimming: 6 bases; J trimming: 6 bases; junction bases outside the gene matches: 9. This CDR3 is 16 amino acids long. Germline V gene sequence: CDR1 MRHNA, CDR2 SNTAGT. Original methodology: For papillary thyroid cancer, a distant-metastasis classifier was constructed from CDR3 differences observed across clinicopathological groups. TCRdb re-called the PCR reads via MiXCR. The V and J calls were not made by the authors but by TCRdb's processing. This sample yields under 40,000 clones, of which approximately 16% are seen a single time; 3.4% belongs to the top ten. All patients were untreated before thyroid surgery. Study outcomes and limitations: Malignant thyroid tumors reportedly exceeded benign nodules significantly in TCR beta diversity, with the difference appearing in blood and tumor.

This clone is categorized as medium-sized. Its specificity is unknown. The V and J genes are TRBV6-4 and TRBJ2-3; TRBD2 agrees at 13 bases. Material for sequencing was blood. The sequence derives from a female donor with papillary thyroid cancer or a benign thyroid nodule (not recorded which). Some clones in this sample may be carry-over from other donors' samples. The CDR3 nucleotides read TGTGCCAGCAGCGACGGGACTAGCGGGGATCTGGATACGCAGTATTTT. This encodes CASSDGTSGDLDTQYF.